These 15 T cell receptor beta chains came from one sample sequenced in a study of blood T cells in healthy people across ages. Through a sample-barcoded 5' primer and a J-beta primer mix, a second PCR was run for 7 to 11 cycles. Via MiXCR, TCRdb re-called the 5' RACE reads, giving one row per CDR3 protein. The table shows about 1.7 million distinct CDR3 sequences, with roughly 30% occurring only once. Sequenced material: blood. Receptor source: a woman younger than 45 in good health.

DNA of the CDR3: TGCAGTGCTAGGAATAGGGGACAAGGGACGAACACTGAAGCTTTCTTT. The encoded protein is CSARNRGQGTNTEAFF. The chain has TRBV20-1 and TRBJ1-1; TRBD1 is a possible D gene (6 bases). Germline CDR1 and CDR2: DFQATT and SNEGSKA (reference sequence). V lost 3 bases, J lost 1 base, and 18 bases lay in between. The CDR3 is made up of 16 amino acids.

DNA for the CDR3: TGCGCCAGCAGCGAAGGACTACCAGTAGAGACCCAGTACTTC. Its protein is CASSEGLPVETQYF. The chain links TRBV5-1 to TRBJ2-5; a possible D gene is TRBD2 (6 bases). The V gene's germline CDR1 is SGHRS and CDR2 YFSETQ. Trimming removed 4 bases at V and 4 bases at J, with 14 bases between. CDR3 size: 14 residues.

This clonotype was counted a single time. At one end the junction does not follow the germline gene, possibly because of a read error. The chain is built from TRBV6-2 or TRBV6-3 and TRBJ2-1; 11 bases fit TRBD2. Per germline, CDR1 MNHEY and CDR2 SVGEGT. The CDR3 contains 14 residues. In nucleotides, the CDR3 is TGTGCCAGCAGAAGACTAGCGGGGAACAATGGGCAGTTCTTC. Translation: CASRRLAGNNGQFF.

The DNA of the CDR3 is TGCGCCAGCAGCTTGGGGACAGGGGGTAGTAGGGCTTTCTTT. Its protein is CASSLGTGGSRAFF. The rearrangement links TRBV5-1 to TRBJ1-1, with 10 bases fitting TRBD1. This CDR3 comprises 14 residues. V gave up 0 bases and J gave up 11 bases; unmatched junction bases: 7. CDR1 is SGHRS and CDR2 is YFSETQ in the germline V gene. Variable domain in full (rest from reference TRBV5-1 and TRBJ1-1): KAGVTQTPRYLIKTRGQQVTLSCSPISGHRSVSWYQQTPGQGLQFLFEYFSETQRNKGNFPGRFSGRQFSNSRSEMNVSTLELGDSALYLCASSLGTGGSRAFFGQGTRLTVV.

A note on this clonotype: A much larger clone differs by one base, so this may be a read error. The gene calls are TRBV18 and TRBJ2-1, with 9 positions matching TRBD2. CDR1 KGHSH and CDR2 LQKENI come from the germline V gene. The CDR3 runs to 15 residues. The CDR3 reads CAGSPAGGLYNEQFF. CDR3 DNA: TGTGCCGGCTCACCGGCGGGAGGGCTTTACAATGAGCAGTTCTTC.

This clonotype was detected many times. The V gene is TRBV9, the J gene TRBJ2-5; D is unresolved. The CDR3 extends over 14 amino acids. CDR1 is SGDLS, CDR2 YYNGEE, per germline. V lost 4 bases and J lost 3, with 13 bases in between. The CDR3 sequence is CASSFSRGEETQYF. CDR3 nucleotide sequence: TGTGCCAGCAGCTTTAGCCGTGGCGAAGAGACCCAGTACTTC.

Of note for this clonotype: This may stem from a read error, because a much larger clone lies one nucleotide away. The CDR3 region has the DNA TGCGCCAGCAGCCAAGATGCGGGACTAGGAAGTTACGAGCAGTACTTC. It translates to CASSQDAGLGSYEQYF. The genes are TRBV4-3 and TRBJ2-7, with 8 positions matching TRBD2. The CDR3 runs 16 residues. Germline assignment: CDR1 LGHNA and CDR2 YSLEER. V was clipped by 0 bases and J by 4 bases; unmatched bases: 8.

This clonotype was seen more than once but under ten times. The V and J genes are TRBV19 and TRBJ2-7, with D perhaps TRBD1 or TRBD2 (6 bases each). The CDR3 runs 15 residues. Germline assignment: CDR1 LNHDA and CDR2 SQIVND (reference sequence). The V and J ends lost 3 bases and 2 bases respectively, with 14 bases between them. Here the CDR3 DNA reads TGTGCCAGTAGTATCGGGGGCAGGGGACCCTACGAGCAGTACTTC. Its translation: CASSIGGRGPYEQYF.

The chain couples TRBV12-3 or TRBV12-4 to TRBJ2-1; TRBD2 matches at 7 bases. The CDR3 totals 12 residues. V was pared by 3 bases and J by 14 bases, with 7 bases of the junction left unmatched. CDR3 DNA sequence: TGTGCCAGCAGTTTGGCGGGAGATGTGGAGTTCTTC. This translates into CASSLAGDVEFF.

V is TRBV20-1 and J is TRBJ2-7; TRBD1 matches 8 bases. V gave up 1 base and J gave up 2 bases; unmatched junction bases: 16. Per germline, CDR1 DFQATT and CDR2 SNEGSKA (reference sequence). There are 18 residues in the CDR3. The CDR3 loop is CSARGGQEGDLGAYEQYF. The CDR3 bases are TGCAGTGCTAGAGGGGGACAGGAAGGGGATTTAGGAGCCTACGAGCAGTACTTC.

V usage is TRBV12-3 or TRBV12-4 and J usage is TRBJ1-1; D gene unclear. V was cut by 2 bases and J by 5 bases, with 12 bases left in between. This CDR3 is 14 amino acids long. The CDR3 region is CASSLIPGVTEAFF. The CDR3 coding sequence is TGTGCCAGCAGTTTAATTCCGGGTGTGACTGAAGCTTTCTTT.

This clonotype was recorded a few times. The CDR3: CASSPLILARYF. The CDR3 DNA reads TGTGCCAGCAGCCCCCTAATCCTTGCGAGGTACTTC. The rearrangement uses TRBV12-3 or TRBV12-4 and TRBJ2-7, with D hard to call. V was pared by 6 bases and J by 12 bases, with 18 bases between. This CDR3 is 12 amino acids long.

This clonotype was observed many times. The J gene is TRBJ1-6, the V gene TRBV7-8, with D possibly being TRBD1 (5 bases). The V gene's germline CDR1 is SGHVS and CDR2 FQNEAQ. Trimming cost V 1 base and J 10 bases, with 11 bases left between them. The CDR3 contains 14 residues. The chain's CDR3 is CASSLGGVGSPLHF. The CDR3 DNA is TGTGCCAGCAGCTTAGGGGGCGTCGGATCACCCCTCCACTTT.

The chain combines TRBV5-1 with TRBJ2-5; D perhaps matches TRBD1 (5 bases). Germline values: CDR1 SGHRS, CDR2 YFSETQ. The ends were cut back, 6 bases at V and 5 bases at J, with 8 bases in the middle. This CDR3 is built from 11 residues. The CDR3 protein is CASTGPETQYF. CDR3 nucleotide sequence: TGCGCCAGCACAGGGCCCGAGACCCAGTACTTC.

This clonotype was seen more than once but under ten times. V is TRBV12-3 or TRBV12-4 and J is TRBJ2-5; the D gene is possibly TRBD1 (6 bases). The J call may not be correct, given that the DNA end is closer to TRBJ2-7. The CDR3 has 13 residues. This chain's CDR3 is CASSLSGVGEQYF. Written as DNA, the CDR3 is TGTGCCAGCAGTTTGTCAGGGGTCGGCGAGCAGTACTTC.